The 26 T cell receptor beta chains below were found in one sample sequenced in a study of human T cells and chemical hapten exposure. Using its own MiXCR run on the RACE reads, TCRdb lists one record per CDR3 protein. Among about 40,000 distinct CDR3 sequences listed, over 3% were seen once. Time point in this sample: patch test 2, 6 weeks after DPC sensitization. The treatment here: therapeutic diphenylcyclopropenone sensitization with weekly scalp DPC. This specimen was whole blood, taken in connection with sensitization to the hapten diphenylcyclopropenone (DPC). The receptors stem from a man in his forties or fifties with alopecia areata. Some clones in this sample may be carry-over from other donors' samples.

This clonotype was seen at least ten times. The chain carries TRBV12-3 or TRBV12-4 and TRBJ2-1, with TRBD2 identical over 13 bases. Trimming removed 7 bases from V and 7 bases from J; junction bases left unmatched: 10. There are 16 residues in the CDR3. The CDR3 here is CASTSGGLAGRNEQFF. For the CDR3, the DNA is TGTGCCAGCACCTCCGGGGGACTAGCGGGGCGGAATGAGCAGTTCTTC.

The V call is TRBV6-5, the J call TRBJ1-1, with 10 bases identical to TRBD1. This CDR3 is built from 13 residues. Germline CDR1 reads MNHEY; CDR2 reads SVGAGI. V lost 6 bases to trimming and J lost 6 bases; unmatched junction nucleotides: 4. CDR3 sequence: CASRYGTGAEAFF. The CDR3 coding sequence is TGTGCCAGCAGGTACGGGACAGGGGCTGAAGCTTTCTTT.

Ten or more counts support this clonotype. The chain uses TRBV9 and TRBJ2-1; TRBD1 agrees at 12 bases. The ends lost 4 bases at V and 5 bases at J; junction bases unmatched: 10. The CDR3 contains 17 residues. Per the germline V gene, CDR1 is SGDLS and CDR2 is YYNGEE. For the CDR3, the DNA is TGTGCCAGCAGCACCCGGGACAGGGGGCGCTTTAACAATGAGCAGTTCTTC. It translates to CASSTRDRGRFNNEQFF.

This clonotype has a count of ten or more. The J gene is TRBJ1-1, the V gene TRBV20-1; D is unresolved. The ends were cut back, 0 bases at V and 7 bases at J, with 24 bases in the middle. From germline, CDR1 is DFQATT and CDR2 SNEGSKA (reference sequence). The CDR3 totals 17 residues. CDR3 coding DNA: TGCAGTGCTAGAGATTCAATACGGACGGCTTATGGTATTGAAGCTTTCTTT. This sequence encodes CSARDSIRTAYGIEAFF.

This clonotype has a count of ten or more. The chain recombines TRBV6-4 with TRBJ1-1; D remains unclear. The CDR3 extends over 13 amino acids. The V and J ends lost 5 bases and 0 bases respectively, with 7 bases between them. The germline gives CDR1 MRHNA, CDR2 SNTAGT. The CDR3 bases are TGTGCCAGCAGTTTGGAGGTGAACACTGAAGCTTTCTTT. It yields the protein CASSLEVNTEAFF.

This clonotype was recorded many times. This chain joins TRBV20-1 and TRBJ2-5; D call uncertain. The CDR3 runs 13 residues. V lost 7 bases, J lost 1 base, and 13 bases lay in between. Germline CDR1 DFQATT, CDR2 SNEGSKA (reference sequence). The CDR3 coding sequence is TGCAGTGTCCCCTCTTGGGTCCAAGAGACCCAGTACTTC. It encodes CSVPSWVQETQYF.

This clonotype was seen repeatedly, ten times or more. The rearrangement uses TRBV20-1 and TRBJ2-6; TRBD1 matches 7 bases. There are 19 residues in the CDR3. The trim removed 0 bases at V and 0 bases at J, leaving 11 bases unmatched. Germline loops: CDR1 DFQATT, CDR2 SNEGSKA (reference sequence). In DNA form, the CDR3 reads TGCAGTGCTAGAGATCCCTCGGGACAGAGGCTCTCTGGGGCCAACGTCCTGACTTTC. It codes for CSARDPSGQRLSGANVLTF.

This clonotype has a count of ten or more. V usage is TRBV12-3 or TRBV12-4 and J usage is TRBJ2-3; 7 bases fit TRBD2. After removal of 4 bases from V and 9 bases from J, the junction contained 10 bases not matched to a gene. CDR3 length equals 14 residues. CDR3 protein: CASSSTGGGMTQYF. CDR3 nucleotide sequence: TGTGCCAGCAGTTCCACTGGGGGAGGGATGACGCAGTATTTT.

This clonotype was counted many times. Written as DNA, the CDR3 is TGTGCCAGCAGCCACGGGACAGGGGCTTACAATGAGCAGTTCTTC. Translation gives CASSHGTGAYNEQFF. V and J are TRBV3-1 and TRBJ2-1; 10 bases map to TRBD1. The CDR3 runs to 15 residues. Trimming took 3 bases from V and 4 from J; bases not matched to a gene: 3. Germline-derived CDR1 and CDR2 are LGHDT and YNNKEL (reference sequence).

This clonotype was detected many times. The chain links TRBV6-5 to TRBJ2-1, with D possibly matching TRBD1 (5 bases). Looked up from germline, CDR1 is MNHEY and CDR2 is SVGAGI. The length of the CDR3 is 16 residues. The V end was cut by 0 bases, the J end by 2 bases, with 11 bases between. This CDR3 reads CASSYSGERPYNEQFF. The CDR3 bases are TGTGCCAGCAGTTACTCAGGGGAACGGCCCTACAATGAGCAGTTCTTC.

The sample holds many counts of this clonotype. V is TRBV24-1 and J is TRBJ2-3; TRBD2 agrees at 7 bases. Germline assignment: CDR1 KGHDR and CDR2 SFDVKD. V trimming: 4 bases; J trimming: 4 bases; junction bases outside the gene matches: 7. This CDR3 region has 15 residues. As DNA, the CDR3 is TGTGCCACCAGTGACCATCGACTAGCATCAGATACGCAGTATTTT. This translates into CATSDHRLASDTQYF.

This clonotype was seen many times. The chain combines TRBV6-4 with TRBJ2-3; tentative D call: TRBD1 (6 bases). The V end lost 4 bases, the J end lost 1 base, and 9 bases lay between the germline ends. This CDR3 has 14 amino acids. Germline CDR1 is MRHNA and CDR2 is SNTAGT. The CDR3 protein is CASSAAGGTDTQYF. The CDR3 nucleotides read TGTGCCAGCAGTGCGGCAGGGGGCACAGATACGCAGTATTTT.

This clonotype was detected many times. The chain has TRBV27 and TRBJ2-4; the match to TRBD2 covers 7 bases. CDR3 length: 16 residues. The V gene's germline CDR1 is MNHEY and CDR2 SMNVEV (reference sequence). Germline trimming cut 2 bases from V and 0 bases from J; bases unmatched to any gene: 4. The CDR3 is CASSLQGGLAKNIQYF. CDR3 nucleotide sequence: TGTGCCAGCAGTTTACAGGGAGGGTTAGCCAAAAACATTCAGTACTTC.

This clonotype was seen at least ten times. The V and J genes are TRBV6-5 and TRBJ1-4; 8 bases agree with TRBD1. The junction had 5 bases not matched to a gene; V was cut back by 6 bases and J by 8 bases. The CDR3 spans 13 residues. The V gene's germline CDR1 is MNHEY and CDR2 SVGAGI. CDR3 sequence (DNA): TGTGCCAGCAGCACAGGGGGTCGGGAAAAACTGTTTTTT. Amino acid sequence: CASSTGGREKLFF.

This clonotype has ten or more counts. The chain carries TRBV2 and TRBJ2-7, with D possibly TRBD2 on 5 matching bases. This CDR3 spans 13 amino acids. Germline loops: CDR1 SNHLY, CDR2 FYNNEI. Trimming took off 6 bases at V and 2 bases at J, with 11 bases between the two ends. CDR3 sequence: CASSAGNTYEQYF. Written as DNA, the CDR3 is TGTGCCAGCAGCGCCGGGAACACCTACGAGCAGTACTTC.

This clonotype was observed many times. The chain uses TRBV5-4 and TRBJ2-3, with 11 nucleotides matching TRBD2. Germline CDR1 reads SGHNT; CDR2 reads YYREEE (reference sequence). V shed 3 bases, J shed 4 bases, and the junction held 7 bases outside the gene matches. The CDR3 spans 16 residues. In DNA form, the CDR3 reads TGTGCCAGCAGCTCCGAACTAGCGGGGGCCTCAGATACGCAGTATTTT. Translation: CASSSELAGASDTQYF.

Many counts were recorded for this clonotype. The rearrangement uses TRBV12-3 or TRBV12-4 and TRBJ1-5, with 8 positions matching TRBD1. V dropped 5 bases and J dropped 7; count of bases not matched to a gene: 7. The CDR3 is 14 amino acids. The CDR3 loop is CASSPTGGRQPQHF. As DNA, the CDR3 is TGTGCCAGCAGTCCAACAGGGGGTCGGCAGCCCCAGCATTTT.

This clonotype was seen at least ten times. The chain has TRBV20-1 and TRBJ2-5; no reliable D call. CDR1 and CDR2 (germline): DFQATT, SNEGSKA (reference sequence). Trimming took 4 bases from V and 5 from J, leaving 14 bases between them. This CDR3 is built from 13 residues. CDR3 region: CSAISLVRETQYF. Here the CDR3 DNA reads TGCAGTGCTATCTCGCTAGTTCGGGAGACCCAGTACTTC.

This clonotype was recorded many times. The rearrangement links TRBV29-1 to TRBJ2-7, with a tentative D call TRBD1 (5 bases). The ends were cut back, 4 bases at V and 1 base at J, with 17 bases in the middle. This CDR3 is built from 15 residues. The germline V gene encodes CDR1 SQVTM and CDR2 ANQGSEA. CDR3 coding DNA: TGCAGCGTTGGGGGCCAGCAGGGCTTATCCTACGAGCAGTACTTC. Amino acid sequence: CSVGGQQGLSYEQYF.

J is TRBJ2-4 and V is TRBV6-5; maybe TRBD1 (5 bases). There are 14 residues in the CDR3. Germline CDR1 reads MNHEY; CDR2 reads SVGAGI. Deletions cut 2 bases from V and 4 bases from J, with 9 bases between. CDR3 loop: CASSYRSGKNIQYF. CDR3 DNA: TGTGCCAGCAGTTACAGGTCAGGGAAAAACATTCAGTACTTC.

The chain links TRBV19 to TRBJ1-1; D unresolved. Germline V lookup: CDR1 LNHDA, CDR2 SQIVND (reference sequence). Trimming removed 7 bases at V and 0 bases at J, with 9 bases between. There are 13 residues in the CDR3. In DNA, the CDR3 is TGTGCCAGTACCGTCCGGCTGAACACTGAAGCTTTCTTT. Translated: CASTVRLNTEAFF.

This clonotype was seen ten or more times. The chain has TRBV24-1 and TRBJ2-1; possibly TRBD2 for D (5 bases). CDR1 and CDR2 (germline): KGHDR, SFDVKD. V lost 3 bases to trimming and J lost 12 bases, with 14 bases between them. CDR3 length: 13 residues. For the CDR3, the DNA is TGTGCCACCAGTGATCCTGCTAGCCGTGGGCAGTTCTTC. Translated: CATSDPASRGQFF.

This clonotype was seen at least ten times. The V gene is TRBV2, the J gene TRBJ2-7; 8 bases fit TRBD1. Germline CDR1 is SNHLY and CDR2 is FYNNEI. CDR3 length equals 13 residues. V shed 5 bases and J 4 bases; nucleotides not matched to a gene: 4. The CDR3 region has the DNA TGTGCCAGCAGTAAGACAGGGGAATACGAGCAGTACTTC. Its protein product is CASSKTGEYEQYF.

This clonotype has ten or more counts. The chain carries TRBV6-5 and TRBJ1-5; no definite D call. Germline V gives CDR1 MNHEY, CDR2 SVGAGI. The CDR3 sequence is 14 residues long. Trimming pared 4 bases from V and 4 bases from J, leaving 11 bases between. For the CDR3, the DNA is TGTGCCAGCAGTTTTGGAGGTATGAATCAGCCCCAGCATTTT. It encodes CASSFGGMNQPQHF.

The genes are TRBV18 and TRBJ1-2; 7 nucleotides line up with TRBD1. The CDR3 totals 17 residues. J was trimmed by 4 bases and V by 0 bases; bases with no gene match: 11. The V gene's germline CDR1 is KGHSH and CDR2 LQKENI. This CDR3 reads CASSPPGVRQGGYGYTF. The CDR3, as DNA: TGTGCCAGCTCACCACCGGGGGTGCGACAGGGTGGCTATGGCTACACCTTC.

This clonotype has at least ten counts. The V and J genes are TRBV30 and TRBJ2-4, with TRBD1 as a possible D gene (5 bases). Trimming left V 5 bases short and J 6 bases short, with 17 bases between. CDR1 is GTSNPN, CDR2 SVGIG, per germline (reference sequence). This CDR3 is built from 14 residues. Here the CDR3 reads CAWGHQDTTNIQYF. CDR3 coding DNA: TGTGCCTGGGGACACCAGGACACCACAAACATTCAGTACTTC.